One and the same sample provided the 26 T cell receptor beta chains below, sequenced in a study of T-cell reconstitution after alpha-beta-depleted transplantation in children. This sample's TCRbeta library carried unique molecular identifier barcodes. TCRdb reprocessed the PCR reads via MiXCR and lists one record per CDR3 protein. The table includes some 600,000 distinct CDR3 sequences, 10% to 15% detected once. Sequenced material: PBMCs, mostly from graft donor cells, taken 360 days after TCRalphabeta/CD19-depleted stem cell transplant. All receptors derive from a male patient aged 10-17 years who had a stem cell transplant for acute myeloid leukemia, so the T cells may come from the graft donor.

The chain joins TRBV4-2 to TRBJ2-7; D not certain. The CDR3 contains 15 residues. In germline, CDR1 is LGHNA, CDR2 YNFKEQ. Trimming took off 1 base at V and 4 bases at J, with 14 bases between the two ends. CDR3 region: CASSQGEGNSYEQYF. The CDR3 nucleotides read TGTGCCAGCAGCCAAGGGGAAGGGAATTCATACGAGCAGTACTTC.

The table lists this clonotype with a few counts. The chain recombines TRBV5-6 with TRBJ2-1, with TRBD2 as a possible D gene (6 bases). From germline, CDR1 is SGHDT and CDR2 YYEEEE. The CDR3 loop spans 16 amino acids. Trimming stripped 3 bases from V and 5 bases from J, with 18 bases between. The CDR3, as DNA: TGTGCCAGCAGCTCGCCGCGGGGAGTCATCGACAATGAGCAGTTCTTC. Encoded protein: CASSSPRGVIDNEQFF.

The rearrangement links TRBV5-1 to TRBJ2-5; no clear D. Germline V gene lookup returns CDR1 SGHRS and CDR2 YFSETQ. This CDR3 contains 14 residues. Trimming took 0 bases from V and 5 from J, leaving 11 bases between them. This CDR3 is CASSLGLLRETQYF. The DNA for the CDR3 is TGCGCCAGCAGCTTGGGGCTATTACGTGAGACCCAGTACTTC.

The chain uses TRBV2 and TRBJ2-7; 14 positions agree with TRBD2. The CDR3 is 16 residues long. J gave up 6 bases and V 2 bases, and 6 bases lay outside the gene matches. The germline V gene has CDR1 SNHLY and CDR2 FYNNEI. The CDR3 region has the DNA TGTGCCAGCAGTGAACCCGGGACTAGCGGGAGTTCCGAGCAGTACTTC. Translated, it gives CASSEPGTSGSSEQYF.

There are a few counts of this clonotype. The gene calls are TRBV12-3 or TRBV12-4 and TRBJ2-2; TRBD2 agrees at 8 bases. V lost 7 bases, J lost 6 bases, and 10 bases stayed unmatched. The length of the CDR3 is 15 residues. The CDR3 loop reads CASIPGLGGAGELFF. In DNA form, the CDR3 reads TGTGCCAGCATTCCGGGACTCGGGGGGGCCGGGGAGCTGTTTTTT.

V is TRBV4-1 and J is TRBJ1-1, with a weak D call TRBD1 (6 bases). V lost 4 bases and J 1 base, leaving 16 bases between the germline ends. The CDR3 is 16 amino acids. Germline V gives CDR1 MGHRA, CDR2 YSYEKL. The CDR3 nucleotides read TGCGCCAGCAGCCGCTCCGGGGGCAGAAGGAACACTGAAGCTTTCTTT. Its translation is CASSRSGGRRNTEAFF.

As concerns this clonotype: A much larger clone lies one base from this, so it may be a read error. The chain carries TRBV12-3 or TRBV12-4 and TRBJ2-7; 9 bases line up with TRBD1. The V and J ends lost 8 bases and 1 base, in that order; junction bases with no gene match: 9. CDR3 size: 15 residues. CDR3: CASGSRDRESYEQYF. CDR3 sequence (DNA): TGTGCCAGCGGTTCCCGGGACAGGGAGTCCTACGAGCAGTACTTC.

The gene calls are TRBV28 and TRBJ2-7, with D possibly being TRBD2 (6 bases). V dropped 6 bases and J dropped 6 bases, with 18 bases sitting between them. The CDR3 totals 14 residues. The germline V gene has CDR1 MDHEN and CDR2 SYDVKM. For the CDR3, the DNA is TGTGCCAGCAGCCCCCAGACTAGGATTCGCGAGCAGTACTTC. This encodes CASSPQTRIREQYF.

The rearrangement links TRBV4-3 to TRBJ2-3; TRBD2 might be the D (6 bases). V dropped 0 bases and J dropped 0 bases, with 10 bases sitting between them. The CDR3 extends over 16 amino acids. The germline V gene has CDR1 LGHNA and CDR2 YSLEER. This chain's CDR3 is CASSQEGLSSTDTQYF. The CDR3 region has the DNA TGCGCCAGCAGCCAAGAGGGACTTTCTAGCACAGATACGCAGTATTTT.

Only a few counts were recorded for this clonotype. The chain employs TRBV19 and TRBJ2-2; D is unclear. Looked up from germline, CDR1 is LNHDA and CDR2 is SQIVND (reference sequence). V dropped 3 bases and J dropped 3 bases, with 5 bases sitting between them. The CDR3 length is 13 residues. Here the CDR3 DNA reads TGTGCCAGTAGTATTGGGTACACCGGGGAGCTGTTTTTT. Residues: CASSIGYTGELFF. The full variable domain, with the rest looked up from reference TRBV19 and TRBJ2-2, is DGGITQSPKYLFRKEGQNVTLSCEQNLNHDAMYWYRQDPGQGLRLIYYSQIVNDFQKGDIAEGYSVSREKKESFPLTVTSAQKNPTAFYLCASSIGYTGELFFGEGSRLTVL.

The V and J genes are TRBV29-1 and TRBJ1-1; 8 bases are shared with TRBD1. V trimming: 6 bases; J trimming: 0 bases; junction bases outside the gene matches: 9. Germline lookup yields CDR1 SQVTM and CDR2 ANQGSEA. The CDR3 extends over 15 amino acids. The CDR3 protein is CSVLQGVTMNTEAFF. CDR3 in DNA: TGCAGCGTGCTACAGGGGGTTACTATGAACACTGAAGCTTTCTTT.

This clonotype was counted many times. The V and J genes are TRBV29-1 and TRBJ2-3; D unclear. Trimming removed 2 bases at V and 6 bases at J, with 12 bases between. CDR1 and CDR2 from the germline V gene are SQVTM and ANQGSEA. The CDR3 length is 13 residues. The CDR3 DNA reads as TGCAGCGTTGAACCCAGCTACGTCGATACGCAGTATTTT. Translating gives CSVEPSYVDTQYF.

This clonotype has a handful of counts. This chain connects TRBV5-6 to TRBJ2-2, with D hard to call. The CDR3 sequence is 12 residues long. V was cut by 2 bases and J by 7 bases, with 6 bases left in between. The germline CDR1 and CDR2 sequences are SGHDT and YYEEEE. DNA for the CDR3: TGTGCCAGCAGCTTACCACACGGGGAGCTGTTTTTT. Its protein product is CASSLPHGELFF.

This clonotype showed up just a few times. The chain uses TRBV27 and TRBJ1-1; 11 nucleotides match TRBD1. The V gene end was trimmed by 3 bases and the J gene end by 11 bases; junction bases not matched to a gene: 14. The CDR3 totals 16 residues. The germline V gene encodes CDR1 MNHEY and CDR2 SMNVEV (reference sequence). Here the CDR3 reads CASSLFRTGGHEGAFF. Written as DNA, the CDR3 is TGTGCCAGCAGTTTGTTTCGGACAGGGGGCCACGAGGGGGCTTTCTTT.

This sequence joins TRBV10-2 and TRBJ2-3, with 11 bases aligning to TRBD2. V gave up 5 bases and J gave up 5 bases; unmatched junction bases: 9. Germline V lookup: CDR1 WSHSY, CDR2 SAAADI. This CDR3 region has 16 residues. The CDR3 is CASSKLAGGPGDTQYF. CDR3 bases: TGCGCCAGCAGTAAATTAGCGGGAGGGCCAGGAGATACGCAGTATTTT.

V gene TRBV3-1 combines with J gene TRBJ2-1, with 10 bases matching TRBD2. With 2 bases clipped from V and 5 bases from J, the junction kept 9 bases outside the gene matches. CDR1 is LGHDT and CDR2 is YNNKEL in the germline V gene (reference sequence). The CDR3 totals 17 residues. As DNA, the CDR3 is TGTGCCAGCAGCCAACACCCTAGCGGGAGCAGTCACAATGAGCAGTTCTTC. It translates to CASSQHPSGSSHNEQFF.

The chain couples TRBV7-3 to TRBJ1-1; 9 bases are shared with TRBD1. The length of the CDR3 is 14 residues. The germline gives CDR1 SGHTA, CDR2 FQGTGA. The V segment lost 6 bases and the J segment 3 bases; nucleotides outside the gene matches: 5. CDR3 nucleotide sequence: TGTGCCAGCAGTCCCGACAGGGGGGACACTGAAGCTTTCTTT. This codes for CASSPDRGDTEAFF.

This clonotype was detected a few times. This chain connects TRBV7-3 to TRBJ2-7, with D possibly being TRBD2 (7 bases). Trimming removed 5 bases from V and 4 bases from J, with 15 bases in between. CDR1 is SGHTA and CDR2 is FQGTGA in the germline V gene. This CDR3 region has 14 residues. The CDR3 protein is CASSGLGQPYEQYF. The CDR3 DNA follows: TGTGCCAGCAGCGGACTAGGACAGCCTTACGAGCAGTACTTC.

This clonotype was counted only a few times. The rearrangement uses TRBV18 and TRBJ2-7; D might be TRBD2 (6 bases). The ends were cut back, 0 bases at V and 2 bases at J, with 14 bases in the middle. From germline, CDR1 is KGHSH and CDR2 LQKENI. The CDR3 contains 16 residues. CDR3 in amino acids: CASSPPFGTDTYEQYF. The CDR3 nucleotides are TGTGCCAGCTCACCACCGTTCGGGACTGACACCTACGAGCAGTACTTC.

V gene TRBV29-1 combines with J gene TRBJ2-5, with 12 positions matching TRBD1. The CDR3 extends over 15 amino acids. J was trimmed by 5 bases and V by 6 bases; bases with no gene match: 10. CDR1 SQVTM and CDR2 ANQGSEA come from the germline V gene. This CDR3 is CSVSPGTGGFETQYF. CDR3 nucleotides: TGCAGCGTCTCACCCGGGACAGGGGGCTTCGAGACCCAGTACTTC.

This chain links TRBV7-9 with TRBJ1-5; unclear D gene. Germline lookup yields CDR1 SEHNR and CDR2 FQNEAQ (reference sequence). The CDR3 is 14 residues long. Trimming removed 4 bases from V and 1 base from J, with 8 bases in between. The DNA of the CDR3 is TGTGCCAGCAGCTGGGGAGGGAGCAATCAGCCCCAGCATTTT. Amino acids: CASSWGGSNQPQHF.

This clonotype was seen more than once but under ten times. At one of its ends the junction is not consistent with the germline gene, which may arise from a read error. The chain joins TRBV11-2 to TRBJ2-3, with TRBD2 identical over 9 bases. CDR3 length equals 17 residues. Per the germline V gene, CDR1 is SGHAT and CDR2 is FQNNGV. CDR3 loop: CTSSLMSLAGRTDTQYF. The CDR3 nucleotides are TGTACCAGCAGCTTAATGTCCCTAGCGGGACGCACAGATACGCAGTATTTT. The whole variable domain, filled in from reference TRBV11-2 and TRBJ2-3, reads EAGVAQSPRYKIIEKRQSVAFWCNPISGHATLYWYQQILGQGPKLLIQFQNNGVVDDSQLPKDRFSAERLKGVDSTLKIQPAKLEDSAVYLCTSSLMSLAGRTDTQYFGPGTRLTVL.

V usage is TRBV7-2 and J usage is TRBJ1-1; D perhaps matches TRBD1 (5 bases). V lost 0 bases and J lost 7, with 9 bases in between. Germline loops: CDR1 SGHTA, CDR2 FQGNSA. The CDR3 contains 13 residues. The CDR3 DNA reads as TGTGCCAGCAGCTTAGCGGCAGGGAGTGAAGCTTTCTTT. This gives the protein CASSLAAGSEAFF.

This clonotype came up many times. The V and J genes are TRBV20-1 and TRBJ2-7; 11 bases are shared with TRBD2. The germline CDR1 and CDR2 sequences are DFQATT and SNEGSKA (reference sequence). The CDR3 length is 14 residues. With 4 bases clipped from V and 3 bases from J, the junction kept 5 bases outside the gene matches. In DNA, the CDR3 is TGCAGTGCTATTCTAGCGGGAGGCCTCTACGAGCAGTACTTC. This sequence encodes CSAILAGGLYEQYF.

The chain has TRBV11-2 and TRBJ1-3, with D unclear. The CDR3 consists of 15 residues. From germline, CDR1 is SGHAT and CDR2 FQNNGV. The ends were cut back, 0 bases at V and 3 bases at J, with 9 bases in the middle. The CDR3 is CASSLEEGVGNTIYF. The CDR3 DNA reads TGTGCCAGCAGCTTAGAAGAGGGAGTTGGAAACACCATATATTTT.

J is TRBJ2-7 and V is TRBV3-1, with D perhaps given as TRBD1 or TRBD2 (5 bases each). V was cut by 6 bases and J by 6 bases, with 15 bases left in between. CDR1 LGHDT and CDR2 YNNKEL come from the germline V gene (reference sequence). The CDR3 is 13 residues long. Written as DNA, the CDR3 is TGTGCCAGCAGTCGAATCTCAGGGACCGAGCAGTACTTC. Translating it yields CASSRISGTEQYF.